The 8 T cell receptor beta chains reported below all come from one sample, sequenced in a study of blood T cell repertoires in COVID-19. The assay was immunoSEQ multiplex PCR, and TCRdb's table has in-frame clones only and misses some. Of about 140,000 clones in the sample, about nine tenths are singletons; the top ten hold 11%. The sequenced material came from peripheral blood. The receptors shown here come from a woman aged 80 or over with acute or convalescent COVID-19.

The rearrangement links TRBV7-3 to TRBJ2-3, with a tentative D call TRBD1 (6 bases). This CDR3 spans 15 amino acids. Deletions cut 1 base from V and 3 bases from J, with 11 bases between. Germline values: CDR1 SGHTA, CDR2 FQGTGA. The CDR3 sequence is CASSLRRTATDTQYF. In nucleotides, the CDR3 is TGTGCCAGCAGCTTAAGGCGGACAGCTACAGATACGCAGTATTTT. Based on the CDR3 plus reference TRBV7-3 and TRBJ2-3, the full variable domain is GAGVSQTPSNKVTEKGKYVELRCDPISGHTALYWYRQSLGQGPEFLIYFQGTGAADDSGLPNDRFFAVRPEGSVSTLKIQRTERGDSAVYLCASSLRRTATDTQYFGPGTRLTVL.

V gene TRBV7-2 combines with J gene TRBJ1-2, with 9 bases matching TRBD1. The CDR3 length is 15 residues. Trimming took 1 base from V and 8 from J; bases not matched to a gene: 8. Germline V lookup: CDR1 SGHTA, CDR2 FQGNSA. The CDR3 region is CASSLVVGQGVGYTF. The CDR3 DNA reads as TGTGCCAGCAGCTTAGTTGTGGGACAGGGCGTCGGCTACACCTTC.

CDR3 DNA: TGTGCCAGCAGCCCAAACAGGCAACCCATCGGAAACACCATATATTTT. Its protein product is CASSPNRQPIGNTIYF. This chain connects TRBV7-2 to TRBJ1-3; D possibly corresponds to TRBD1 (5 bases). CDR1 is SGHTA and CDR2 is FQGNSA in the germline V gene. Deletions cut 5 bases from V and 4 bases from J, with 18 bases between. The CDR3 contains 16 residues.

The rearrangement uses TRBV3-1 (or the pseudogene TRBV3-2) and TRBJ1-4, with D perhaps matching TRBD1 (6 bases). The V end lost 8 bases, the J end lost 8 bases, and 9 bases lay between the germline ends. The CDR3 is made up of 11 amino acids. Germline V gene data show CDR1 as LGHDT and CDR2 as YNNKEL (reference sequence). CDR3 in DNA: TGTGCCAGCGGTCAGGGGGAAAAACTGTTTTTT. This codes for CASGQGEKLFF.

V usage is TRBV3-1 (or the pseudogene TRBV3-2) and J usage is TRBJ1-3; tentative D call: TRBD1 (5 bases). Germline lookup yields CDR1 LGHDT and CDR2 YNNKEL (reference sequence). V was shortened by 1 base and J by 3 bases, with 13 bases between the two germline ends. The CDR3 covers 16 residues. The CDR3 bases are TGTGCCAGCAGCCAAGGTTCTCAGGGTGGTGGAAACACCATATATTTT. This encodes CASSQGSQGGGNTIYF.

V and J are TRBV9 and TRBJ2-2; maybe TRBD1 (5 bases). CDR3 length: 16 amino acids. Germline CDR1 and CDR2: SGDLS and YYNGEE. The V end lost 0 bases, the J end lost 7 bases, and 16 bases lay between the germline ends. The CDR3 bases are TGTGCCAGCAGCGTAGGGGCGTTGGGGCTTGGCGGGGAGCTGTTTTTT. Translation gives CASSVGALGLGGELFF.

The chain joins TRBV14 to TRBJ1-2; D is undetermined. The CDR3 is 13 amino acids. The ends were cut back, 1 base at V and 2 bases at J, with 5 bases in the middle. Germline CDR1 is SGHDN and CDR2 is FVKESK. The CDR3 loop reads CASSQGQNYGYTF. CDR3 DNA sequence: TGTGCCAGCAGCCAAGGGCAGAACTATGGCTACACCTTC.

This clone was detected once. CDR3 sequence reads: CASSHPGQGVSPLHF. The DNA for the CDR3 is TGTGCCAGCAGTCATCCGGGACAGGGTGTATCACCCCTCCACTTT. This chain uses TRBV25-1 with TRBJ1-6; TRBD1 aligns across 9 bases. The length of the CDR3 is 15 residues. Germline V gives CDR1 MGHDK, CDR2 SYGVNS. The V and J ends lost 5 bases and 10 bases, in that order; junction bases with no gene match: 9.